The rows below give T cell receptor beta chains drawn from one sample of a study of regulatory dendritic cells for organ transplantation. The table came from immunoSEQ multiplex PCR; TCRdb's copy has only in-frame clones and leaves some out. Of under 35,000 clones in the sample, roughly 85% were seen once. The sequencing input was naive CD8+ T cells from blood. Source of these receptors: a human donor in good health. CDR3s include the opening cysteine and the closing phenylalanine or tryptophan. The D gene is left open where the match is weak. Only some rows state a clone size, as once, few, many or a class for expanded clones.

J	size	V	D	CDR3	DNA
TRBJ1-4	few	TRBV7-9	.	CASSPATNEKLFF	TGTGCCAGCAGCCCGGCAACTAATGAAAAACTGTTTTTT
TRBJ1-5	.	TRBV19	.	CASRIRASGNQPQHF	TGTGCCAGTAGAATCAGGGCGTCCGGCAATCAGCCCCAGCATTTT
TRBJ1-1	.	TRBV6-1	TRBD1	CASRELTGTDEAFF	TGTGCCAGCAGGGAATTGACAGGGACAGATGAAGCTTTCTTT
TRBJ2-2	.	TRBV27	.	CASSVLANTGELFF	TGTGCCAGCAGCGTTCTCGCGAACACCGGGGAGCTGTTTTTT
TRBJ2-7	.	TRBV7-8	.	CASSEPRDIDEQYF	TGTGCCAGCAGCGAACCCCGGGACATTGACGAGCAGTACTTC
TRBJ1-1	.	TRBV5-1	TRBD1	CASLLGQGSTEAFF	TGCGCCAGCCTCCTCGGACAGGGATCCACTGAAGCTTTCTTT
TRBJ1-3	.	TRBV19	.	CASTMGNTIYF	TGTGCCAGTACCATGGGAAACACCATATATTTT
TRBJ2-7	.	TRBV13	.	CASSDAGGFYEQYF	TGTGCCAGCAGCGACGCCGGGGGATTCTACGAGCAGTACTTC
TRBJ2-7	.	TRBV9	TRBD1	CASSGVPGQGLSSYEQYF	TGTGCCAGCAGCGGGGTCCCGGGACAGGGACTAAGCTCCTACGAGCAGTACTTC
TRBJ2-7	once	TRBV11-3	TRBD1	CASSPGDRGEMGYEQYF	TGTGCCAGCAGCCCTGGCGACAGGGGAGAAATGGGTTACGAGCAGTACTTC
TRBJ1-4	.	TRBV9	TRBD1	CASSLRQGEYEKLFF	TGTGCCAGCAGCCTACGTCAGGGGGAGTATGAAAAACTGTTTTTT
TRBJ2-1	once	TRBV13	TRBD1	CASSTGQAPYNEQFF	TGTGCCAGCAGCACAGGACAGGCGCCCTACAATGAGCAGTTCTTC
TRBJ2-1	.	TRBV11-2	.	CASSFGQTAYNEQFF	TGTGCCAGCAGCTTTGGGCAGACAGCCTACAATGAGCAGTTCTTC
TRBJ1-3	.	TRBV6-5	.	CASSFNPTGKTIYF	TGTGCCAGCAGTTTCAATCCGACAGGCAAGACCATATATTTT
TRBJ1-2	.	TRBV14	.	CASSQVGDGGGYTF	TGTGCCAGCAGCCAAGTGGGAGACGGTGGAGGCTACACCTTC
TRBJ1-1	.	TRBV6-6	.	CASSGQPRGEAFF	TGTGCCAGCAGTGGACAGCCTCGCGGGGAAGCTTTCTTT
TRBJ2-4	.	TRBV5-6	TRBD1	CASSFGQGSIQYF	TGTGCCAGCAGCTTCGGACAGGGGAGCATTCAGTACTTC
TRBJ2-5	.	TRBV14	.	CASSQGQGTQYF	TGTGCCAGCAGCCAAGGACAAGGGACCCAGTACTTC
TRBJ2-2	once	TRBV7-9	TRBD1	CASIFGPGTGTGELFF	TGTGCCAGCATCTTTGGCCCAGGGACAGGCACCGGGGAGCTGTTTTTT
TRBJ2-7	.	TRBV7-2	TRBD1	CASSLAGGQDSYEQYF	TGTGCCAGCAGCTTAGCGGGGGGACAGGACTCCTACGAGCAGTACTTC
TRBJ1-1	.	TRBV5-6	TRBD1	CASSLGADRGGTEAFF	TGTGCCAGCAGCTTGGGAGCGGACAGGGGGGGAACTGAAGCTTTCTTT
TRBJ2-1	.	TRBV9	.	CASSPTGYSGANEQFF	TGTGCCAGCAGCCCTACAGGGTACAGCGGGGCAAATGAGCAGTTCTTC
TRBJ2-3	.	TRBV11-2	.	CASSFAGGRGTDTQYF	TGTGCCAGCAGCTTTGCCGGGGGGCGCGGGACAGATACGCAGTATTTT
TRBJ2-1	.	TRBV14	.	CASSPMTGENEQFF	TGTGCCAGCAGCCCGATGACAGGAGAGAATGAGCAGTTCTTC
TRBJ2-1	.	TRBV29-1	.	CSGGGFDTYNEQFF	TGCAGCGGCGGAGGATTTGACACCTACAATGAGCAGTTCTTC
TRBJ2-5	once	TRBV25-1	TRBD1	CASTGGRQETQYF	TGTGCCAGCACAGGGGGCAGACAAGAGACCCAGTACTTC
TRBJ1-2	.	TRBV7-9	TRBD1	CASSWGQGNYGYTF	TGTGCCAGCAGCTGGGGACAGGGAAACTATGGCTACACCTTC
TRBJ2-2	.	TRBV4-3	TRBD1	CASSQDRTGTGELFF	TGCGCCAGCAGCCAAGACCGGACAGGGACCGGGGAGCTGTTTTTT
TRBJ2-1	.	TRBV4-1	TRBD2	CASASGGGNEQFF	TGCGCCAGCGCTAGCGGGGGGGGGAATGAGCAGTTCTTC
TRBJ1-1	.	TRBV5-1	.	CASSSGVNTEAFF	TGCGCCAGCAGCTCAGGGGTGAACACTGAAGCTTTCTTT
TRBJ2-5	.	TRBV4-3	TRBD1	CASSPWTGAGETQYF	TGCGCCAGCAGCCCATGGACAGGGGCGGGAGAGACCCAGTACTTC
TRBJ2-1	.	TRBV15	TRBD2	CATGKRGGQYNEQFF	TGTGCCACCGGCAAGCGGGGGGGGCAGTACAATGAGCAGTTCTTC
TRBJ2-3	.	TRBV7-3	.	CASSLGADSSTDTQYF	TGTGCCAGCAGCTTAGGGGCAGACTCTAGCACAGATACGCAGTATTTT
TRBJ1-1	once	TRBV5-4	TRBD1	CASRVRGRNTEAFF	TGTGCCAGCAGGGTCAGGGGGCGGAACACTGAAGCTTTCTTT
TRBJ2-7	.	TRBV4-2	TRBD1	CASSPGQGTRGEQYF	TGTGCCAGCAGCCCCGGACAGGGAACCCGGGGCGAGCAGTACTTC
TRBJ1-1	.	TRBV5-6	TRBD1	CASIMTGDTEAFF	TGTGCCAGCATCATGACAGGGGACACTGAAGCTTTCTTT
TRBJ2-5	.	TRBV10-3	.	CAISESRQPQETQYF	TGTGCCATCAGTGAGTCGAGGCAGCCCCAAGAGACCCAGTACTTC
TRBJ2-3	.	TRBV13	TRBD1	CASSSTGGPNTDTQYF	TGTGCCAGCAGCTCCACAGGGGGCCCAAACACAGATACGCAGTATTTT
TRBJ1-4	.	TRBV6-6	TRBD1	CASSSRDRSTNEKLFF	TGTGCCAGCAGTTCTCGGGACAGATCAACTAATGAAAAACTGTTTTTT
TRBJ2-5	.	TRBV7-9	.	CASSPDGREETQYF	TGTGCCAGCAGCCCAGATGGCAGGGAAGAGACCCAGTACTTC
TRBJ1-1	.	TRBV4-1	TRBD1	CASSDRGVSTEAFF	TGCGCCAGCAGTGACAGGGGAGTTTCTACTGAAGCTTTCTTT
TRBJ2-7	.	TRBV7-9	.	CASSQLWDTESYEQYF	TGTGCCAGCAGCCAACTCTGGGACACGGAGAGCTACGAGCAGTACTTC
TRBJ1-5	.	TRBV7-9	.	CASSSEPNQPQHF	TGTGCCAGCAGTTCCGAGCCGAATCAGCCCCAGCATTTT
TRBJ2-2	.	TRBV27	TRBD1	CASSLSGQGAAGELFF	TGTGCCAGCAGTTTGTCGGGACAGGGGGCTGCTGGGGAGCTGTTTTTT
TRBJ2-1	few	TRBV13	TRBD2	CASSPPAGYNNEQFF	TGTGCCAGCAGCCCGCCAGCGGGGTACAACAATGAGCAGTTCTTC
TRBJ2-5	.	TRBV15	TRBD1	CAVGTGGYETQYF	TGTGCCGTCGGGACAGGGGGCTACGAGACCCAGTACTTC
TRBJ2-7	.	TRBV5-3	.	CARSPAEPRGSYEQYF	TGTGCCAGAAGCCCGGCGGAGCCCCGGGGCTCCTACGAGCAGTACTTC